These 10 T cell receptor beta chains were sequenced from one sample in a study of blood T cells in healthy people across ages. Next came a second PCR, run for about 7 to 12 cycles, which used a sample-barcoded 5' primer along with a J-beta primer mix. One entry per CDR3 protein results from TCRdb running MiXCR on the 5' RACE reads. The sample carries about 2 million distinct CDR3 sequences, around 50% recorded once. Source material: blood. Every receptor here comes from a middle-aged woman in good health.

This clonotype was recorded a few times. The chain has TRBV20-1 and TRBJ2-5; no clear D. This CDR3 spans 13 amino acids. Trimming stripped 4 bases from V and 2 bases from J, with 11 bases between. Germline CDR1 and CDR2: DFQATT and SNEGSKA (reference sequence). CDR3 loop: CSAKHSLQETQYF. In DNA form, the CDR3 reads TGCAGTGCTAAACACAGTTTACAAGAGACCCAGTACTTC.

The V call is TRBV12-3 or TRBV12-4, the J call TRBJ1-2; the D gene is possibly TRBD1 (6 bases). This CDR3 spans 13 amino acids. The ends were cut back, 0 bases at V and 6 bases at J, with 8 bases in the middle. In DNA, the CDR3 is TGTGCCAGCAGTTTAGCGCCAGGGGATGGCTACACCTTC. Protein product: CASSLAPGDGYTF.

V usage is TRBV18 and J usage is TRBJ2-3, with D possibly matching TRBD1 (6 bases). V was pared by 3 bases and J by 10 bases, with 14 bases between. Germline lookup yields CDR1 KGHSH and CDR2 LQKENI. There are 13 residues in the CDR3. The CDR3 loop reads CASSPGGSDPQYF. The CDR3 nucleotides are TGTGCCAGCTCACCTGGGGGCTCCGATCCGCAGTATTTT. The variable domain in full, completed from reference TRBV18 and TRBJ2-3, reads NAGVMQNPRHLVRRRGQEARLRCSPMKGHSHVYWYRQLPEEGLKFMVYLQKENIIDESGMPKERFSAEFPKEGPSILRIQQVVRGDSAAYFCASSPGGSDPQYFGPGTRLTVL.

This clonotype was seen a handful of times. The V call is TRBV20-1, the J call TRBJ2-3, with TRBD1 identical over 9 bases. CDR3 length: 13 amino acids. Germline lookup yields CDR1 DFQATT and CDR2 SNEGSKA (reference sequence). J lost 10 bases, V lost 1 base, and 6 bases had no gene match. DNA for the CDR3: TGCAGTGCTAGAGGACAGGGGGAGGTCCCGCAGTATTTT. Translating it yields CSARGQGEVPQYF.

The chain combines TRBV7-6 with TRBJ2-2; the D call may be TRBD1 or TRBD2 (6 bases each). The CDR3 is made up of 14 amino acids. V lost 4 bases, J lost 6 bases, and 12 bases lay in between. Germline CDR1 reads SGHVS; CDR2 reads FNYEAQ. CDR3: CASSSGARSGELFF. DNA for the CDR3: TGTGCCAGCAGCTCGGGGGCCCGTTCCGGGGAGCTGTTTTTT.

V usage is TRBV7-8 and J usage is TRBJ2-7, with D possibly matching TRBD1 (6 bases). The J call may be incorrect, as the DNA end agrees better with TRBJ2-5. This CDR3 region has 15 residues. Germline CDR1 reads SGHVS; CDR2 reads FQNEAQ. The CDR3 loop reads CASSPDDRYRETQYF. Written as DNA, the CDR3 is TGTGCCAGCAGCCCGGACGACAGGTACAGGGAGACCCAGTACTTC.

This clonotype was seen a few times. The chain combines TRBV5-1 with TRBJ1-2; D possibly corresponds to TRBD1 (6 bases). Germline V lookup: CDR1 SGHRS, CDR2 YFSETQ. V was clipped by 1 base and J by 4 bases, with 11 bases between them. The CDR3 spans 14 residues. CDR3 amino acids: CASSLQGRTYGYTF. CDR3 in DNA: TGCGCCAGCAGCTTGCAGGGGCGGACCTATGGCTACACCTTC.

The chain couples TRBV6-6 to TRBJ2-3, with 9 bases aligning to TRBD2. Trimming at V came to 5 bases and at J to 3 bases, leaving 6 bases not matched to a gene. The germline gives CDR1 MNHNY, CDR2 SVGAGI (reference sequence). CDR3 length equals 15 residues. The DNA of the CDR3 is TGTGCCAGCAGTATAGCGGGGGTGAGGACAGATACGCAGTATTTT. Translating gives CASSIAGVRTDTQYF.

The rearrangement uses TRBV9 and TRBJ2-7, with 12 nucleotides matching TRBD2. With 5 bases clipped from V and 7 bases from J, the junction kept 4 bases outside the gene matches. Germline values: CDR1 SGDLS, CDR2 YYNGEE. The CDR3 loop spans 13 amino acids. CDR3 protein: CASRTSGGNEQYF. CDR3 sequence (DNA): TGTGCCAGCAGGACTAGCGGGGGCAATGAGCAGTACTTC.

Comments on this clonotype: Germline is not matched at one junction end, which may reflect a read error. This sequence joins TRBV5-1 and TRBJ2-5; D gene unclear. Per germline, CDR1 SGHRS and CDR2 YFSETQ. This CDR3 has 14 residues. This chain's CDR3 is CASSLPETQATQYF. For the CDR3, the DNA is TGCGCCAGCAGCTTGCCAGAGACACAAGCGACCCAGTACTTC.